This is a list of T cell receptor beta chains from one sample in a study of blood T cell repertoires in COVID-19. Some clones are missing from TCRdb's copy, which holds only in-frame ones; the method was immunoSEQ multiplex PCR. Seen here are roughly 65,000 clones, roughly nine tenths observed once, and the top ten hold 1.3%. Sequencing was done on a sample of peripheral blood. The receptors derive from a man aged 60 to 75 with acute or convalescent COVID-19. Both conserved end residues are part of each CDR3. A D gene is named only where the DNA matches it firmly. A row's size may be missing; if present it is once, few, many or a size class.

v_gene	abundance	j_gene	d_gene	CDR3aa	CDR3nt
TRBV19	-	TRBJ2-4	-	CASSIAIDAGAPSKNIQYF	TGTGCCAGTAGTATTGCCATCGACGCAGGTGCGCCATCCAAAAACATTCAGTACTTC
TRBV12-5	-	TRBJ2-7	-	CASGPWGVEQYF	TGTGCTAGTGGCCCATGGGGGGTCGAGCAGTACTTC
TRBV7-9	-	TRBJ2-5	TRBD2	CASSFALGVAGGETQYF	TGTGCCAGCAGCTTCGCCTTAGGGGTAGCGGGGGGGGAGACCCAGTACTTC
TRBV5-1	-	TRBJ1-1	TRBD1	CASSLAGQGNTEAFF	TGCGCCAGCAGCTTGGCGGGACAGGGAAACACTGAAGCTTTCTTT
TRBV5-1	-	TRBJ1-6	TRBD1	CASSALQGAGSPLHF	TGCGCCAGCAGCGCTCTGCAGGGGGCGGGTTCACCCCTCCACTTT
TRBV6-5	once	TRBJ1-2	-	CASSYSGQYGYTF	TGTGCCAGCAGTTACTCTGGACAGTATGGCTACACCTTC
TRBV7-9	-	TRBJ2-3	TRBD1	CASSLRQGDTQYF	TGTGCCAGCAGCTTGAGACAGGGGGATACGCAGTATTTT
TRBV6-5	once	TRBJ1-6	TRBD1	CASSSGTANSPLHF	TGTGCCAGCAGCTCCGGGACAGCCAATTCACCCCTCCACTTT
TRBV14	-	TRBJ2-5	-	CASSQERQGGRKTQYF	TGTGCCAGCAGCCAAGAAAGGCAGGGTGGTAGAAAGACCCAGTACTTC
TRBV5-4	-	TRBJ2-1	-	CASSPFGASYNEQFF	TGTGCCAGCAGCCCTTTTGGGGCCTCCTACAATGAGCAGTTCTTC
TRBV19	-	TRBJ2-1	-	CASSLRAERNEQFF	TGTGCCAGTAGCCTCCGAGCCGAGCGCAATGAGCAGTTCTTC
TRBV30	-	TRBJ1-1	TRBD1	CAWSARGLTEAFF	TGTGCCTGGAGTGCCAGGGGGCTAACTGAAGCTTTCTTT
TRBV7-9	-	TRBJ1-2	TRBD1	CASSLSVTGHLNYGYTF	TGTGCCAGCAGCTTAAGCGTGACAGGGCATCTTAACTATGGCTACACCTTC
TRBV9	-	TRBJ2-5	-	CASSVGQGNIRETQYF	TGTGCCAGCAGCGTAGGGCAGGGAAACATTAGGGAGACCCAGTACTTC
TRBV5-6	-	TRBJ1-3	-	CASSLFLTVGDTIYF	TGTGCCAGCAGCTTGTTCCTGACAGTTGGAGACACCATATATTTT
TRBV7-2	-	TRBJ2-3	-	CASSPPGWGTQYF	TGTGCCAGCAGCCCTCCGGGGTGGGGTACGCAGTATTTT
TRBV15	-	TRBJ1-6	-	CATSSPGNSPLHF	TGTGCCACCAGCTCCCCCGGTAATTCACCCCTCCACTTT
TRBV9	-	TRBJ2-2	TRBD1	CASSVADRGRTTGELFF	TGTGCCAGCAGCGTGGCCGACAGGGGGCGCACCACCGGGGAGCTGTTTTTT
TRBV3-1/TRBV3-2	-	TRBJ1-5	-	CASSPGGSNQPQHF	TGTGCCAGCAGCCCCGGGGGGTCTAATCAGCCCCAGCATTTT
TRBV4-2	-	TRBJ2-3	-	CASSQDAGQQSDTQYF	TGTGCCAGCAGCCAAGATGCGGGGCAGCAGTCAGATACGCAGTATTTT
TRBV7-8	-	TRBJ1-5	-	CASSPLGRSSNQPQHF	TGTGCCAGCAGCCCATTGGGGCGGAGTAGCAATCAGCCCCAGCATTTT
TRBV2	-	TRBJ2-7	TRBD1	CASSATDRAPYEQYF	TGTGCCAGCAGTGCGACGGACAGGGCCCCCTACGAGCAGTACTTC
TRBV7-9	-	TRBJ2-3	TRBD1	CASSLATGQGTDTQYF	TGTGCCAGCAGCTTAGCGACGGGACAGGGCACAGATACGCAGTATTTT
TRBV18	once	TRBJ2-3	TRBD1	CASSPSGTASTDTQYF	TGTGCCAGCTCACCATCCGGGACAGCTAGCACAGATACGCAGTATTTT
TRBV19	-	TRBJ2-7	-	CASSTGSGLYEQYF	TGTGCCAGTAGTACGGGGTCGGGTTTGTACGAGCAGTACTTC
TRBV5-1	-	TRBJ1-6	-	CASSWQGRDSPLHF	TGCGCCAGCAGCTGGCAGGGGCGTGATTCACCCCTCCACTTT
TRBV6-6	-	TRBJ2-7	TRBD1	CASSPRQGAFSYEQYF	TGTGCCAGCAGTCCCCGACAGGGAGCCTTTTCCTACGAGCAGTACTTC